Listed below are T cell receptor beta chains from one sample, sequenced in a study of blood T cell repertoires in COVID-19. Here immunoSEQ multiplex PCR was the method, and the copy in TCRdb shows in-frame clones only, minus some. This sample yields fewer than 350,000 clones, of which around 85% are seen a single time; about 1.9% belongs to the top ten. Input material: PBMCs or T cells enriched from blood (not recorded which). The source is a woman aged 25 to 45 who had been exposed to COVID-19. CDR3s include the opening cysteine and the closing phenylalanine or tryptophan. Each record gives: J gene, D gene, V gene, clone size, CDR3 protein, CDR3 DNA. D genes are given only for firm matches. Size is omitted from some rows. Given values are once, few, many or a class for expanded clones.

J: TRBJ2-1
D: TRBD2
V: TRBV6-4
size: once
CDR3: CASSEGGGAGNEQFF
DNA: TGTGCCAGCAGTGAAGGCGGGGGGGCTGGTAATGAGCAGTTCTTC

J: TRBJ2-3
D: TRBD1
V: TRBV14
size: once
CDR3: CASSRGTGVTTDTQYF
DNA: TGTGCCAGCAGCCGAGGGACAGGGGTTACCACAGATACGCAGTATTTT

J: TRBJ1-2
D: -
V: TRBV7-9
size: -
CDR3: CASSLNSHRNYGYTF
DNA: TGTGCCAGCAGCTTAAACTCTCACAGGAACTATGGCTACACCTTC

J: TRBJ2-1
D: TRBD1
V: TRBV4-3
size: -
CDR3: CASSQTTGINEQFF
DNA: TGCGCCAGCAGCCAGACGACAGGGATCAATGAGCAGTTCTTC

J: TRBJ1-4
D: -
V: TRBV28
size: -
CDR3: CASSFGMTNEKLFF
DNA: TGTGCCAGCAGTTTCGGTATGACTAATGAAAAACTGTTTTTT

J: TRBJ2-7
D: TRBD2
V: TRBV11-2
size: -
CDR3: CASSNRLTSGAGGQYF
DNA: TGTGCCAGCAGTAACAGGCTGACTAGCGGGGCAGGCGGGCAGTACTTC

J: TRBJ1-1
D: TRBD1
V: TRBV4-1
size: -
CDR3: CASSKGQGVTEAFF
DNA: TGCGCCAGCAGCAAAGGACAGGGGGTGACTGAAGCTTTCTTT

J: TRBJ2-1
D: TRBD2
V: TRBV19
size: -
CDR3: CASSIGTSGANEQFF
DNA: TGTGCCAGTAGTATCGGGACTAGCGGGGCGAATGAGCAGTTCTTC

J: TRBJ1-4
D: -
V: TRBV28
size: once
CDR3: CASSGETNNEKLFF
DNA: TGTGCCAGCAGTGGGGAGACAAATAATGAAAAACTGTTTTTT

J: TRBJ1-4
D: -
V: TRBV12-3/TRBV12-4
size: -
CDR3: CASSLHAGKLFF
DNA: TGTGCCAGCAGTTTACACGCAGGAAAACTGTTTTTT

J: TRBJ1-2
D: -
V: TRBV19
size: -
CDR3: CASSISVTVLRGYTF
DNA: TGTGCCAGTAGTATCTCCGTAACAGTCCTCAGAGGCTACACCTTC

J: TRBJ2-7
D: TRBD2
V: TRBV10-3
size: few
CDR3: CAISSGTSGRGSYEQYF
DNA: TGTGCCATCAGTTCCGGGACTAGCGGGAGAGGGTCCTACGAGCAGTACTTC

J: TRBJ2-1
D: TRBD1
V: TRBV19
size: -
CDR3: CASSTQGGEQFF
DNA: TGTGCCAGTAGTACACAGGGGGGAGAGCAGTTCTTC

J: TRBJ1-2
D: -
V: TRBV7-9
size: -
CDR3: CASSEGNRDGYTF
DNA: TGTGCCAGCAGCGAGGGAAATAGGGATGGCTACACCTTC

J: TRBJ2-3
D: TRBD2
V: TRBV5-1
size: -
CDR3: CASSSSSGGAADTQYF
DNA: TGCGCCAGCAGCTCGTCCAGCGGGGGGGCAGCAGATACGCAGTATTTT

J: TRBJ1-5
D: TRBD1
V: TRBV30
size: -
CDR3: CAWSTGGRYQPQHF
DNA: TGTGCCTGGAGTACAGGGGGCAGGTATCAGCCCCAGCATTTT

J: TRBJ2-7
D: TRBD1
V: TRBV27
size: -
CDR3: CASSLSGGDYTEQYF
DNA: TGTGCCAGCAGTTTATCAGGGGGCGATTATACCGAGCAGTACTTC

J: TRBJ1-5
D: -
V: TRBV28
size: once
CDR3: CASSFGGTGYQPQHF
DNA: TGTGCCAGCAGTTTTGGGGGAACAGGGTACCAGCCCCAGCATTTT

J: TRBJ2-7
D: TRBD1
V: TRBV28
size: -
CDR3: CASSGTGSYEQYF
DNA: TGTGCCAGCAGTGGGACAGGGTCGTACGAGCAGTACTTC

J: TRBJ1-1
D: -
V: TRBV12-2
size: -
CDR3: CASRPSGGTGAATRYTEAFF
DNA: TGTGCAAGTCGCCCCTCAGGGGGGACAGGGGCCGCCACCAGATACACTGAAGCTTTCTTT

J: TRBJ1-6
D: -
V: TRBV19
size: -
CDR3: CASSIGGQSNSPLHF
DNA: TGTGCCAGTAGTATAGGCGGACAGAGCAATTCACCCCTCCACTTT

J: TRBJ1-5
D: -
V: TRBV13
size: many
CDR3: CASSSTHESNQPQHF
DNA: TGTGCCAGCAGCTCTACCCATGAGAGCAATCAGCCCCAGCATTTT

J: TRBJ2-1
D: TRBD2
V: TRBV5-4
size: -
CDR3: CASSFYAGGPHNEQFF
DNA: TGTGCCAGCAGCTTTTACGCGGGGGGGCCCCACAATGAGCAGTTCTTC

J: TRBJ2-5
D: TRBD1
V: TRBV6-6
size: -
CDR3: CASTPAGTGGDETQYF
DNA: TGTGCCAGCACGCCCGCAGGGACAGGGGGCGACGAGACCCAGTACTTC

J: TRBJ1-4
D: -
V: TRBV28
size: -
CDR3: CASSLPGVRELFF
DNA: TGTGCCAGCAGTTTACCGGGGGTACGGGAACTGTTTTTT

J: TRBJ2-7
D: -
V: TRBV7-3
size: -
CDR3: CASSPFQAGPYEQYF
DNA: TGTGCCAGCAGCCCCTTCCAGGCAGGCCCCTACGAGCAGTACTTC

J: TRBJ1-2
D: -
V: TRBV12-5
size: -
CDR3: CASGLASSGGANYGYTF
DNA: TGTGCTAGTGGTTTGGCCAGTTCCGGGGGGGCCAACTATGGCTACACCTTC

J: TRBJ2-1
D: TRBD2
V: TRBV7-9
size: -
CDR3: CASSSQRLSGRFYNEQFF
DNA: TGTGCCAGCAGCTCACAGCGACTTAGCGGGAGATTCTACAATGAGCAGTTCTTC

J: TRBJ2-5
D: TRBD2
V: TRBV11-2
size: -
CDR3: CASSWGRAETQYF
DNA: TGTGCCAGCAGCTGGGGGAGGGCAGAGACCCAGTACTTC

J: TRBJ1-2
D: TRBD1
V: TRBV27
size: -
CDR3: CASSFSRTGHGYTF
DNA: TGTGCCAGCAGTTTTTCCAGGACAGGGCATGGCTACACCTTC

J: TRBJ1-5
D: TRBD1
V: TRBV7-2
size: -
CDR3: CASSLKTGQDNQPQHF
DNA: TGTGCCAGCAGCTTAAAGACAGGGCAGGACAATCAGCCCCAGCATTTT

J: TRBJ2-3
D: -
V: TRBV6-4
size: -
CDR3: CATGLPGTDTQYF
DNA: TGTGCCACGGGACTTCCGGGTACAGATACGCAGTATTTT

J: TRBJ2-2
D: -
V: TRBV24-1
size: -
CDR3: CATSDAPNRAGELFF
DNA: TGTGCCACCAGTGATGCACCCAACCGAGCCGGGGAGCTGTTTTTT

J: TRBJ2-1
D: TRBD2
V: TRBV4-2
size: -
CDR3: CASSQDLAEYNEQFF
DNA: TGTGCCAGCAGCCAAGATCTAGCGGAATACAATGAGCAGTTCTTC

J: TRBJ2-2
D: TRBD2
V: TRBV6-1
size: -
CDR3: CASSEAGLVAGELFF
DNA: TGTGCCAGCAGTGAAGCGGGACTAGTTGCCGGGGAGCTGTTTTTT

J: TRBJ2-7
D: -
V: TRBV7-2
size: -
CDR3: CASSYSAYYYEQYF
DNA: TGTGCCAGCAGCTATTCCGCGTACTACTACGAGCAGTACTTC

J: TRBJ1-1
D: TRBD1
V: TRBV4-1
size: -
CDR3: CASSQERDRPTEAFF
DNA: TGCGCCAGCAGCCAAGAAAGGGACAGGCCCACTGAAGCTTTCTTT

J: TRBJ2-3
D: -
V: TRBV27
size: -
CDR3: CASSISSGVLTDTQYF
DNA: TGTGCCAGCAGTATAAGTTCAGGGGTACTCACAGATACGCAGTATTTT

J: TRBJ2-1
D: TRBD2
V: TRBV9
size: -
CDR3: CASSVGISGGYNEQFF
DNA: TGTGCCAGCAGCGTAGGTATTAGCGGGGGTTACAATGAGCAGTTCTTC

J: TRBJ2-1
D: TRBD2
V: TRBV18
size: -
CDR3: CASSSLAGDRYNEQFF
DNA: TGTGCCAGCTCATCTTTAGCGGGAGATAGGTACAATGAGCAGTTCTTC

J: TRBJ2-1
D: -
V: TRBV28
size: -
CDR3: CASRYAVAEYNEQFF
DNA: TGTGCCAGCAGATACGCGGTAGCGGAGTACAATGAGCAGTTCTTC

J: TRBJ2-3
D: TRBD2
V: TRBV2
size: -
CDR3: CASSGGLAGGPLTDTQYF
DNA: TGTGCCAGCAGTGGTGGACTAGCGGGGGGGCCATTAACAGATACGCAGTATTTT

J: TRBJ1-5
D: -
V: TRBV19
size: -
CDR3: CASSTIGAGNQPQHF
DNA: TGTGCCAGTAGTACCATCGGGGCGGGAAATCAGCCCCAGCATTTT

J: TRBJ2-1
D: TRBD1
V: TRBV5-1
size: -
CDR3: CASSITGGNEQFF
DNA: TGCGCCAGCAGCATCACAGGGGGTAATGAGCAGTTCTTC

J: TRBJ1-1
D: -
V: TRBV13
size: -
CDR3: CASSLRQDRITEAFF
DNA: TGTGCCAGCAGCTTACGGCAGGACAGAATCACTGAAGCTTTCTTT

J: TRBJ2-7
D: -
V: TRBV5-1
size: few
CDR3: CASSSGIYEQYF
DNA: TGCGCCAGCAGCTCCGGGATCTACGAGCAGTACTTC

J: TRBJ2-1
D: -
V: TRBV12-3/TRBV12-4
size: -
CDR3: CASSFANKNEQFF
DNA: TGTGCCAGCAGTTTCGCCAACAAGAATGAGCAGTTCTTC

J: TRBJ2-3
D: TRBD2
V: TRBV5-1
size: -
CDR3: CASSLSGGTDTQYF
DNA: TGCGCCAGCAGCCTGAGCGGGGGCACAGATACGCAGTATTTT

J: TRBJ1-1
D: -
V: TRBV4-1
size: -
CDR3: CASSQDEDTEAFF
DNA: TGCGCCAGCAGCCAAGATGAGGACACTGAAGCTTTCTTT

J: TRBJ1-1
D: -
V: TRBV30
size: -
CDR3: CAWQHRGLFRNTEAFF
DNA: TGTGCCTGGCAGCACCGGGGGTTGTTCCGGAACACTGAAGCTTTCTTT

J: TRBJ2-5
D: TRBD1
V: TRBV30
size: -
CDR3: CAWSVQGGDETQYF
DNA: TGTGCCTGGAGTGTACAGGGGGGCGACGAGACCCAGTACTTC

J: TRBJ2-5
D: -
V: TRBV10-2
size: -
CDR3: CASSERASAQETQYF
DNA: TGCGCCAGCAGTGAGAGGGCTAGCGCACAAGAGACCCAGTACTTC

J: TRBJ1-4
D: -
V: TRBV30
size: -
CDR3: CAWNAPGGASEKLFF
DNA: TGTGCCTGGAATGCCCCGGGAGGGGCTAGTGAAAAACTGTTTTTT

J: TRBJ2-3
D: -
V: TRBV3-1/TRBV3-2
size: -
CDR3: CASSQGSSRGTQYF
DNA: TGTGCCAGCAGCCAAGGTTCGAGTAGAGGTACGCAGTATTTT

J: TRBJ1-6
D: -
V: TRBV6-5
size: -
CDR3: CASNDQGPYNSPLHF
DNA: TGTGCCAGCAACGATCAGGGGCCCTATAATTCACCCCTCCACTTT

J: TRBJ1-2
D: TRBD1
V: TRBV30
size: -
CDR3: CAWAIGGTVNNYGYTF
DNA: TGTGCCTGGGCGATAGGCGGGACAGTGAATAACTATGGCTACACCTTC

J: TRBJ2-7
D: -
V: TRBV30
size: -
CDR3: CAWSVASGYEQYF
DNA: TGTGCCTGGAGTGTAGCTAGTGGGTACGAGCAGTACTTC

J: TRBJ2-5
D: TRBD2
V: TRBV2
size: -
CDR3: CASMGIGLAQIQETQYF
DNA: TGTGCCAGCATGGGAATTGGACTAGCGCAAATACAAGAGACCCAGTACTTC

J: TRBJ1-6
D: -
V: TRBV28
size: -
CDR3: CASSLRTAPLHF
DNA: TGTGCCAGCAGTTTAAGGACAGCACCCCTCCACTTT